The 17 T cell receptor beta chains given below trace back to one sample, sequenced in a study of CD8+CD57+ T cells in acquired aplastic anemia. Genomic DNA, serving as template, underwent TCR beta VDJ and CDR3 profiling. TCRdb recomputed calls from the reads with MiXCR, one row per CDR3 protein. The profile shows 400,000 to 450,000 distinct CDR3 sequences, 55% to 70% of them singletons. The sequenced material came from sorted CD4+, CD8+, or CD8+CD57+ T cells (not recorded which) from PBMCs. These receptors came from a human donor in good health, serving as a control.

The rearrangement links TRBV10-1 to TRBJ2-2; TRBD2 might be the D (5 bases). Looked up from germline, CDR1 is WNHNN and CDR2 is SYGVQD (reference sequence). Trimming shortened V by 0 bases and J by 5 bases, and 7 bases separated the two germline ends. The CDR3 has 14 residues. Here the CDR3 reads CASSESGRTGELFF. Here the CDR3 DNA reads TGCGCCAGCAGTGAGTCAGGGAGAACCGGGGAGCTGTTTTTT.

The chain carries TRBV29-1 and TRBJ1-4; D call uncertain. The germline V gene encodes CDR1 SQVTM and CDR2 ANQGSEA. V was cut by 3 bases and J by 2 bases, with 10 bases left in between. The length of the CDR3 is 14 residues. The CDR3: CSVDQRSTNEKLFF. CDR3 DNA: TGCAGCGTTGATCAACGGAGCACTAATGAAAAACTGTTTTTT.

Regarding this clonotype: Since no conserved phenylalanine or tryptophan closes the CDR3, a read error is the likely cause. No DNA is shown, since the ends of the CDR3 on it are uncertain; the CDR3 is the one TCRdb lists. J is TRBJ1-2 and V is TRBV7-3. Both ends counted, the CDR3 spans 13 residues. The germline CDR1 and CDR2 sequences are SGHTA and FQGTGA. The CDR3 region is CASSPSRGAGYTV.

The rearrangement joins TRBV6-5 to TRBJ1-2; no firm D call. Germline CDR1 and CDR2: MNHEY and SVGAGI. V was clipped by 6 bases and J by 10 bases, with 12 bases between them. The CDR3 runs 11 residues. The CDR3 nucleotides read TGTGCCAGCAGGTCCTTCCGGGACTACACCTTC. It specifies CASRSFRDYTF.

This clonotype appeared many times. The chain uses TRBV7-2 and TRBJ2-7; perhaps TRBD1 as D (6 bases). This CDR3 contains 16 residues. Germline CDR1 and CDR2: SGHTA and FQGNSA. V lost 3 bases to trimming and J lost 0 bases, with 15 bases between them. The CDR3 DNA follows: TGTGCCAGCAGCTTTGACTCGGACAGCTACTCCTACGAGCAGTACTTC. Protein: CASSFDSDSYSYEQYF.

Of note for this clonotype: It is likely a read error, because the conserved phenylalanine at the end of the CDR3 is missing. The DNA is omitted, as the CDR3 cannot be located on it reliably, and the CDR3 follows TCRdb's listing. This rearrangement joins TRBV7-6 to TRBJ1-4. Germline CDR1 SGHVS, CDR2 FNYEAQ. The CDR3 is 13 residues long, counting both termini. The CDR3 region is CASSFVISWDSTL.

There are a few counts of this clonotype. This chain uses TRBV25-1 with TRBJ1-2; D is unresolved. The CDR3 sequence is 12 residues long. Germline V CDR1 and CDR2: MGHDK, SYGVNS. V was trimmed by 1 base and J by 8 bases, leaving 8 bases between them. CDR3 amino acids: CASSEFERGYTF. CDR3 DNA: TGTGCCAGCAGTGAATTTGAGAGGGGCTACACCTTC.

This chain uses TRBV7-9 with TRBJ2-6; a possible D gene is TRBD2 (6 bases). The V gene's germline CDR1 is SEHNR and CDR2 FQNEAQ (reference sequence). V was clipped by 7 bases and J by 2 bases, with 12 bases between them. The CDR3 extends over 15 amino acids. CDR3 amino acids: CASIRGSTGANVLTF. CDR3 nucleotides: TGTGCCAGCATCCGGGGGTCGACTGGGGCCAACGTCCTGACTTTC.

The chain links TRBV20-1 to TRBJ1-1; 8 bases map to TRBD1. CDR1 and CDR2 (germline): DFQATT, SNEGSKA (reference sequence). The trim removed 5 bases at V and 13 bases at J, leaving 9 bases unmatched. This CDR3 has 11 amino acids. The CDR3 DNA is TGCAGTGCTGAGGGCGGGACAGGAGGTTTCTTT. Translated, it gives CSAEGGTGGFF.

The CDR3: CASSPKGAGAYGYTF. The CDR3 DNA follows: TGTGCCAGTAGTCCTAAGGGGGCGGGGGCTTATGGCTACACCTTC. The gene calls are TRBV19 and TRBJ1-2, with TRBD1 identical over 7 bases. The CDR3 totals 15 residues. Trimming at V came to 5 bases and at J to 5 bases, leaving 11 bases not matched to a gene. CDR1 and CDR2 (germline): LNHDA, SQIVND (reference sequence).

This chain joins TRBV2 and TRBJ2-5, with 7 bases aligning to TRBD1. This CDR3 comprises 13 residues. The germline V gene has CDR1 SNHLY and CDR2 FYNNEI. V lost 8 bases and J lost 5; bases outside the gene matches: 8. The CDR3 DNA reads TGTGCCAGCGTCTTTCTGACAGGGGAGACCCAGTACTTC. It encodes CASVFLTGETQYF.

The gene calls are TRBV7-9 and TRBJ1-5; D call uncertain. Germline CDR1 is SEHNR and CDR2 is FQNEAQ (reference sequence). The CDR3 contains 15 residues. Deletions cut 5 bases from V and 5 bases from J, with 16 bases between. The CDR3 nucleotides are TGTGCCAGCAGCCAAGGCAGTCAACCCCATCAGCCCCAGCATTTT. It encodes CASSQGSQPHQPQHF.

The chain links TRBV7-9 to TRBJ2-7; no clear D gene. V was pared by 4 bases and J by 12 bases, with 22 bases between. The CDR3 runs to 14 residues. CDR1 is SEHNR, CDR2 FQNEAQ, per germline (reference sequence). In DNA, the CDR3 is TGTGCCAGCAGCTCGTCACAACTCGTCGACGACACGTACTTC. Translating it yields CASSSSQLVDDTYF.

This chain connects TRBV29-1 to TRBJ1-1, with 7 positions matching TRBD1. V lost 6 bases and J lost 1; bases outside the gene matches: 8. Germline CDR1 and CDR2: SQVTM and ANQGSEA. The CDR3 is 14 amino acids. Here the CDR3 DNA reads TGCAGCGTGCAGCCCAGGGGGAAGAACACTGAAGCTTTCTTT. Translation: CSVQPRGKNTEAFF. Variable domain in full (rest from reference TRBV29-1 and TRBJ1-1): SAVISQKPSRDICQRGTSLTIQCQVDSQVTMMFWYRQQPGQSLTLIATANQGSEATYESGFVIDKFPISRPNLTFSTLTVSNMSPEDSSIYLCSVQPRGKNTEAFFGQGTRLTVV.

The chain is built from TRBV7-2 and TRBJ2-5, with 8 bases identical to TRBD2. V trimming: 1 base; J trimming: 9 bases; junction bases outside the gene matches: 7. This CDR3 comprises 14 residues. Germline CDR1 SGHTA, CDR2 FQGNSA. For the CDR3, the DNA is TGTGCCAGCAGCTTAGAGGTCGGGGGGGCTGCCCAGTACTTC. Translating it yields CASSLEVGGAAQYF.

This sequence joins TRBV7-2 and TRBJ1-3; D unclear. This CDR3 has 15 amino acids. Trimming took off 3 bases at V and 12 bases at J, with 21 bases between the two ends. The germline V gene encodes CDR1 SGHTA and CDR2 FQGNSA. The CDR3, as DNA: TGTGCCAGCAGCTTCCGGGCAGGAGCCAAGAAGAACATATATTTT. This encodes CASSFRAGAKKNIYF.

For this clonotype: The germline gene is not matched at one end of the junction; a read error may be the cause. The chain uses TRBV15 and TRBJ1-1; D gene uncertain. The CDR3 covers 14 residues. The germline V gene encodes CDR1 LNHNV and CDR2 YYDKDF (reference sequence). The CDR3 region is CATSSGVTSYEPFF. Here the CDR3 DNA reads TGTGCCACCAGCAGTGGTGTCACCTCCTATGAGCCTTTCTTC.